The 27 T cell receptor beta chains below were found in one sample sequenced in a study of shared clonotypes between healthy human individuals (dated by TCRdb to the early 2020s). Library generation was performed with the immunoSEQ multiplex PCR assay. Here the immuneACCESS table is served through TCRdb, limited to in-frame sequences with V and J called. Missing clones are a known gap in these copies; in checked studies unresolved V genes cover under half, and the rest lacks a known reason. In this sample the table shows about 730,000 clones, 55% to 80% of which occur a single time. The top ten clonotypes cover under 2% of the sample. Sequences were obtained from memory CD4+ T cells sorted from blood. Read against the paper, the sample's cell subset or site label means: CD45RA-negative fraction. Source of these receptors: a woman aged 25 to 45 in good health.

The V gene is TRBV14, the J gene TRBJ2-2; TRBD2 is a possible D gene (6 bases). The V gene's germline CDR1 is SGHDN and CDR2 FVKESK. CDR3 length equals 14 residues. V was trimmed by 4 bases and J by 3 bases, leaving 9 bases between them. This chain's CDR3 is CASSPGSHTGELFF. The CDR3 coding sequence is TGTGCCAGCAGCCCCGGGAGCCACACCGGGGAGCTGTTTTTT.

This clone occurred a few times. V is TRBV11-2 and J is TRBJ2-1; unclear D gene. Germline CDR1 is SGHAT and CDR2 is FQNNGV. The CDR3 runs 13 residues. The V end lost 4 bases, the J end lost 3 bases, and 7 bases lay between the germline ends. CDR3 DNA: TGTGCCAGCAGCTCGGGTAGCTACAATGAGCAGTTCTTC. Translation gives CASSSGSYNEQFF.

V gene TRBV6-4 combines with J gene TRBJ2-2; the D is unclear. Germline V gives CDR1 MRHNA, CDR2 SNTAGT. Trimming pared 6 bases from V and 2 bases from J, leaving 10 bases between. This CDR3 has 14 residues. The CDR3 protein is CASSKDLNTGELFF. In nucleotides, the CDR3 is TGTGCCAGCAGCAAAGATCTAAACACCGGGGAGCTGTTTTTT.

This clone was detected once. This chain uses TRBV30 with TRBJ1-1; D is perhaps TRBD1 (5 bases). V was cut by 4 bases and J by 1 base, with 10 bases left in between. There are 13 residues in the CDR3. Germline-derived CDR1 and CDR2 are GTSNPN and SVGIG (reference sequence). CDR3: CAWKGGENTEAFF. CDR3 nucleotides: TGTGCCTGGAAGGGAGGGGAGAACACTGAAGCTTTCTTT.

This clone appeared many times. The CDR3 coding sequence is TGTGCATCTTCTAGCGGGAGGTTGAGGGGCGGGGAGCTGTTTTTT. Protein product: CASSSGRLRGGELFF. V is TRBV19 and J is TRBJ2-2, with 11 bases lining up with TRBD2. The CDR3 covers 15 residues. Germline assignment: CDR1 LNHDA and CDR2 SQIVND (reference sequence).

Concerning this clone: The same CDR3 also results from other DNA sequences found in this sample. The V and J genes are TRBV6-6 and TRBJ2-1, with 10 bases aligning to TRBD2. V lost 4 bases and J lost 7; bases outside the gene matches: 4. The CDR3 has 14 amino acids. Germline loops: CDR1 MNHNY, CDR2 SVGAGI (reference sequence). The CDR3 bases are TGTGCCAGCAGTTCTAGCGGGAGTGGTAATGAGCAGTTCTTC. Its translation: CASSSSGSGNEQFF.

This clone came up a few times. The gene calls are TRBV4-1 and TRBJ1-1, with D maybe TRBD1 (5 bases). This CDR3 is built from 18 residues. In germline, CDR1 is MGHRA, CDR2 YSYEKL. The germline V and J ends were trimmed by 0 bases and 1 base, with 18 bases remaining between them. The DNA for the CDR3 is TGCGCCAGCAGCCAAGAAACCTCGGGGGTAGGGACGAACACTGAAGCTTTCTTT. Translated, it gives CASSQETSGVGTNTEAFF.

The genes are TRBV28 and TRBJ2-7, with D perhaps TRBD2 (7 bases). The germline V gene encodes CDR1 MDHEN and CDR2 SYDVKM. CDR3 size: 15 residues. V shed 6 bases and J shed 1 base, with 16 bases lying between them. The CDR3 nucleotides are TGTGCCAGCAGGGGGGCGGGGGAGTCGTCCTACGAGCAGTACTTC. Its translation is CASRGAGESSYEQYF.

V is TRBV7-3 and J is TRBJ1-1; 7 bases are shared with TRBD1. The V gene end was trimmed by 11 bases and the J gene end by 3 bases; junction bases not matched to a gene: 9. Germline V CDR1 and CDR2: SGHTA, FQGTGA. The CDR3 loop spans 13 amino acids. Here the CDR3 reads CAVGRGLYTEAFF. The CDR3 DNA is TGTGCCGTAGGGAGGGGGCTGTACACTGAAGCTTTCTTT.

This chain connects TRBV6-6 to TRBJ1-2; TRBD1 aligns across 9 bases. The CDR3 runs to 14 residues. Germline assignment: CDR1 MNHNY and CDR2 SVGAGI (reference sequence). V was clipped by 4 bases and J by 4 bases; unmatched bases: 4. The CDR3 region is CASSSTGQGYGYTF. CDR3 coding DNA: TGTGCCAGCAGTTCCACGGGACAGGGCTATGGCTACACCTTC.

The chain joins TRBV4-1 to TRBJ1-1; no clear D gene. V lost 2 bases and J lost 0, with 13 bases in between. CDR1 and CDR2 (germline): MGHRA, YSYEKL. The CDR3 consists of 16 residues. CDR3 coding DNA: TGCGCCAGCAGCCAACCAATGCACAGACTGAACACTGAAGCTTTCTTT. Translation gives CASSQPMHRLNTEAFF.

On this clone: Other DNA sequences of this sample code for an identical CDR3. The V gene is TRBV5-1, the J gene TRBJ2-3; D not resolved. Germline V gene lookup returns CDR1 SGHRS and CDR2 YFSETQ. The ends were cut back, 3 bases at V and 5 bases at J, with 13 bases in the middle. This CDR3 comprises 14 residues. CDR3 sequence reads: CASSSGTGGDTQYF. The CDR3 bases are TGCGCCAGCAGCTCCGGTACCGGTGGAGATACGCAGTATTTT.

V is TRBV5-6 and J is TRBJ1-3; possible D gene TRBD1, 6 bases. Trimming removed 1 base at V and 3 bases at J, with 11 bases between. CDR3 length: 15 residues. Germline V gene lookup returns CDR1 SGHDT and CDR2 YYEEEE. The CDR3, as DNA: TGTGCCAGCAGCTTGTGGAGGGGGTATGGAAACACCATATATTTT. This codes for CASSLWRGYGNTIYF. Full variable domain (remainder filled in from reference TRBV5-6 and TRBJ1-3): DAGVTQSPTHLIKTRGQQVTLRCSPKSGHDTVSWYQQALGQGPQFIFQYYEEEERQRGNFPDRFSGHQFPNYSSELNVNALLLGDSALYLCASSLWRGYGNTIYFGEGSWLTVV.

The rearrangement links TRBV29-1 to TRBJ2-5; D unclear. The CDR3 sequence is 13 residues long. Germline V gene data show CDR1 as SQVTM and CDR2 as ANQGSEA. V lost 4 bases, J lost 0 bases, and 9 bases lay in between. The CDR3 DNA reads as TGCAGCGTTGTGCGATTGTACCAAGAGACCCAGTACTTC. Translation: CSVVRLYQETQYF. Full variable domain (outside the CDR3, taken from reference TRBV29-1 and TRBJ2-5): SAVISQKPSRDICQRGTSLTIQCQVDSQVTMMFWYRQQPGQSLTLIATANQGSEATYESGFVIDKFPISRPNLTFSTLTVSNMSPEDSSIYLCSVVRLYQETQYFGPGTRLLVL.

This clone was found once. V usage is TRBV9 and J usage is TRBJ2-3; TRBD2 agrees at 11 bases. Germline trimming cut 3 bases from V and 4 bases from J; bases unmatched to any gene: 7. The length of the CDR3 is 16 residues. CDR1 is SGDLS, CDR2 YYNGEE, per germline. The CDR3 sequence: CASSARGLAGADTQYF. The CDR3, as DNA: TGTGCCAGCAGCGCCAGAGGACTAGCGGGTGCAGATACGCAGTATTTT.

V and J are TRBV4-2 and TRBJ2-3, with 10 bases identical to TRBD2. The CDR3 spans 16 residues. Germline CDR1 LGHNA, CDR2 YNFKEQ. With V trimmed by 1 base and J by 2 bases, 3 bases remained unmatched. This chain's CDR3 is CASSQGLAGFTDTQYF. The CDR3 DNA is TGTGCCAGCAGCCAAGGACTAGCGGGTTTCACAGATACGCAGTATTTT.

This chain joins TRBV18 and TRBJ2-7, with D possibly being TRBD1 or TRBD2 (5 bases each). The CDR3 runs 16 residues. Between the trimmed V and J ends, which lost 6 bases and 0 bases, there was a span of 18 bases. The germline V gene has CDR1 KGHSH and CDR2 LQKENI. CDR3 coding DNA: TGTGCCAGCTCCCCCACCTCCGGGACGTACTCCTACGAGCAGTACTTC. Its translation: CASSPTSGTYSYEQYF.

This clone occurred a few times. V is TRBV29-1 and J is TRBJ2-7; TRBD1 is a possible D gene (6 bases). The CDR3 has 15 residues. The germline gives CDR1 SQVTM, CDR2 ANQGSEA. The germline V and J ends were trimmed by 4 bases and 2 bases, with 18 bases remaining between them. CDR3 sequence: CSVGRTGISAYEQYF. The CDR3 nucleotides are TGCAGCGTTGGAAGAACAGGGATTTCAGCCTACGAGCAGTACTTC.

J is TRBJ2-7 and V is TRBV5-6, with 7 bases identical to TRBD2. The CDR3 is 15 residues long. After removal of 5 bases from V and 3 bases from J, the junction contained 11 bases not matched to a gene. Germline loops: CDR1 SGHDT, CDR2 YYEEEE. This CDR3 reads CASSPYGGGSYEQYF. Here the CDR3 DNA reads TGTGCCAGCAGTCCTTATGGGGGAGGGAGCTACGAGCAGTACTTC.

Concerning this clone: Other DNA variants within this sample encode the same CDR3. The rearrangement links TRBV28 to TRBJ2-7; D may correspond to TRBD1 or TRBD2 (6 bases each). The CDR3 runs to 13 residues. CDR1 is MDHEN, CDR2 SYDVKM, per germline. V was trimmed by 2 bases and J by 2 bases, leaving 7 bases between them. CDR3 in DNA: TGTGCCAGCAGTTTAGGGGGGCCCTACGAGCAGTACTTC. This sequence encodes CASSLGGPYEQYF.

Comments on this clone: The same CDR3 also results from other DNA sequences found in this sample. The rearrangement joins TRBV7-9 to TRBJ1-1; TRBD1 aligns across 7 bases. The CDR3 is 16 amino acids. J gave up 0 bases and V 5 bases, and 9 bases lay outside the gene matches. CDR1 and CDR2 from the germline V gene are SEHNR and FQNEAQ (reference sequence). The CDR3 protein is CASSPNRGGMNTEAFF. The CDR3 bases are TGTGCCAGCAGCCCGAACAGGGGAGGGATGAACACTGAAGCTTTCTTT.

This clone was observed a few times. The V and J genes are TRBV18 and TRBJ2-3; D may match TRBD1 or TRBD2 (5 bases each). Looked up from germline, CDR1 is KGHSH and CDR2 is LQKENI. The CDR3 length is 14 residues. Trimming took 3 bases from V and 10 from J, leaving 17 bases between them. CDR3 loop: CASSPGTRIGAQYF. The CDR3 coding sequence is TGTGCCAGCTCACCCGGGACGCGGATTGGCGCGCAGTATTTT. The variable domain in full, with the rest retrieved from reference TRBV18 and TRBJ2-3, is NAGVMQNPRHLVRRRGQEARLRCSPMKGHSHVYWYRQLPEEGLKFMVYLQKENIIDESGMPKERFSAEFPKEGPSILRIQQVVRGDSAAYFCASSPGTRIGAQYFGPGTRLTVL.

About this clone: Other nucleotide sequences in the sample specify the same CDR3. CDR3 sequence reads: CASSVYTGELFF. CDR3 coding DNA: TGTGCCAGCAGTGTGTACACCGGGGAGCTGTTTTTT. J is TRBJ2-2 and V is TRBV2; no reliable D call. This CDR3 has 12 residues. The V end was cut by 4 bases, the J end by 3 bases, with 3 bases between. CDR1 and CDR2 (germline): SNHLY, FYNNEI.

This chain connects TRBV5-1 to TRBJ2-6; 8 bases are shared with TRBD1. CDR1 SGHRS and CDR2 YFSETQ come from the germline V gene. V shed 0 bases and J 8 bases; nucleotides not matched to a gene: 7. The CDR3 consists of 16 residues. The CDR3 loop is CASSLDPGTGSNVLTF. CDR3 coding DNA: TGCGCCAGCAGCTTGGATCCCGGGACAGGATCCAACGTCCTGACTTTC.

This clone was counted between two and nine times. This chain joins TRBV9 and TRBJ2-1, with D tentatively TRBD2 (5 bases). The CDR3 has 15 amino acids. The germline V gene has CDR1 SGDLS and CDR2 YYNGEE. V was shortened by 4 bases and J by 5 bases, with 16 bases between the two germline ends. The CDR3 nucleotides read TGTGCCAGCAGCCTAGAGGCTAGCCTGGACAATGAGCAGTTCTTC. The encoded protein is CASSLEASLDNEQFF.

V gene TRBV29-1 combines with J gene TRBJ1-5; 7 bases match TRBD1. From germline, CDR1 is SQVTM and CDR2 ANQGSEA. The junction had 4 bases not matched to a gene; V was cut back by 6 bases and J by 5 bases. The CDR3 is 12 amino acids. In nucleotides, the CDR3 is TGCAGCGTCCTGACAGGGTATCAGCCCCAGCATTTT. Amino acid sequence: CSVLTGYQPQHF.

This clone was recorded once. This chain links TRBV28 with TRBJ2-5; perhaps TRBD2 as D (8 bases). TRBJ2-7 matches the DNA end more closely, so the J call is doubtful. Germline CDR1 and CDR2: MDHEN and SYDVKM. This CDR3 has 12 residues. The CDR3: CATGRGLLEQYF. CDR3 DNA: TGTGCCACCGGGAGGGGGCTACTCGAGCAGTACTTC.